The TCR beta chain described here comes from a study of OX40 agonist ivuxolimab in advanced cancers. On the study more broadly: Three patients showed partial responses: one hepatocellular carcinoma and two cutaneous melanoma cases.

This clone has just a few counts. The CDR3 extends over 15 amino acids. V was trimmed by 1 base and J by 5 bases, leaving 12 bases between them. Germline V gene lookup returns CDR1 SGHAT and CDR2 FQNNGV. Assay: immunoSEQ multiplex PCR; the TCRdb copy retains only in-frame clones and omits some. This table holds 52,000 or so clones, roughly 85% found once. Baseline, cycle 4 day 1, and cycle 7 day 1 were the blood sampling points. The origin of this receptor is an adult with an advanced solid tumor such as melanoma, head and neck, liver or kidney cancer. V and J are TRBV11-2 and TRBJ2-1; D is possibly TRBD1 (5 bases). The source was CD4+ or CD8+ T cells sorted from blood, collected in a trial of the OX40 agonist ivuxolimab. CDR3 residues: CASSLVSGADNEQFF. CDR3 coding DNA: TGTGCCAGCAGCTTAGTTTCTGGGGCGGACAATGAGCAGTTCTTC.